Each of the 9 T cell receptor beta chains below was sequenced from the same sample in a study of blood T cells in healthy people across ages. A sample-barcoded 5' primer and a J-beta primer mix were used in a second PCR of about 7 to 12 cycles. TCRdb fed the 5' RACE reads into MiXCR, producing one record per CDR3 protein. The top ten clones hold 18% of a sample with 450,000 to 700,000 distinct CDR3 sequences, 27% of them seen once. Material for sequencing was blood. These receptors all stem from a woman aged 65 to 85 in good health.

V usage is TRBV7-8 and J usage is TRBJ1-2; TRBD1 is a possible D gene (6 bases). This CDR3 has 15 amino acids. With 1 base removed from V and 0 bases from J, the gap between germline ends came to 9 bases. Per the germline V gene, CDR1 is SGHVS and CDR2 is FQNEAQ. The CDR3 coding sequence is TGTGCCAGCAGCTTAGTTCCAGGGGCTAACTATGGCTACACCTTC. Amino acid sequence: CASSLVPGANYGYTF.

In its sample, this clonotype was seen a few times. This sequence joins TRBV10-3 and TRBJ1-4; TRBD1 agrees at 7 bases. J gave up 4 bases and V 10 bases, and 6 bases lay outside the gene matches. Germline V gene lookup returns CDR1 ENHRY and CDR2 SYGVKD. This CDR3 region has 13 residues. The CDR3, as DNA: TGTGCCACCACCGACAGGGTTAATGAAAAACTGTTTTTT. Protein sequence: CATTDRVNEKLFF.

The chain joins TRBV9 to TRBJ1-2; D not resolved. V dropped 3 bases and J dropped 8 bases, with 11 bases sitting between them. Germline values: CDR1 SGDLS, CDR2 YYNGEE. The CDR3 has 12 residues. The CDR3 is CASSAREGGYTF. The CDR3 DNA sequence: TGTGCCAGCAGCGCTCGTGAAGGGGGCTACACCTTC.

This clonotype was counted many times. The CDR3 loop reads CSASGNRGQETQYF. In DNA, the CDR3 is TGCAGTGCTAGTGGGAACAGGGGCCAAGAGACCCAGTACTTC. The V gene is TRBV20-1, the J gene TRBJ2-5; the match to TRBD1 covers 7 bases. There are 14 residues in the CDR3. The J segment lost 1 base and the V segment lost 3 bases, leaving 5 bases of the junction unmatched. Germline CDR1 DFQATT, CDR2 SNEGSKA (reference sequence).

In its sample, this clonotype was seen a few times. This chain uses TRBV10-3 with TRBJ1-2; weak D call: TRBD1 (5 bases). Per germline, CDR1 ENHRY and CDR2 SYGVKD. This CDR3 region has 13 residues. V lost 2 bases and J 6 bases, leaving 10 bases between the germline ends. Written as DNA, the CDR3 is TGTGCCATCAGTGAGCAGGGTATGGATGGCTACACCTTC. As protein: CAISEQGMDGYTF.

The table lists this clonotype with a few counts. This chain links TRBV20-1 with TRBJ2-7; 8 positions match TRBD2. The V and J ends lost 3 bases and 2 bases, in that order; junction bases with no gene match: 3. Germline V gene lookup returns CDR1 DFQATT and CDR2 SNEGSKA (reference sequence). The CDR3 is 13 residues long. The CDR3 is CSASGGGPYEQYF. The CDR3 coding sequence is TGCAGTGCTAGCGGGGGGGGCCCCTACGAGCAGTACTTC.

This clonotype has a handful of counts. This chain connects TRBV6-2 or TRBV6-3 to TRBJ1-4, with D possibly being TRBD1 (6 bases). V was trimmed by 3 bases and J by 7 bases, leaving 12 bases between them. The CDR3 sequence is 14 residues long. CDR1 is MNHEY, CDR2 SVGEGT, per germline. In DNA form, the CDR3 reads TGTGCCAGCAGTTATTCAGGGGACGGTGAAAAACTGTTTTTT. It is translated as CASSYSGDGEKLFF.

This rearrangement joins TRBV29-1 to TRBJ2-5; the match to TRBD2 covers 9 bases. CDR3 length: 15 residues. V shed 5 bases and J 5 bases; nucleotides not matched to a gene: 12. CDR1 is SQVTM and CDR2 is ANQGSEA in the germline V gene. The CDR3 is CSVRLAVGFQETQYF. The DNA for the CDR3 is TGCAGCGTTCGACTAGCGGTAGGCTTCCAGGAGACCCAGTACTTC.

The chain is built from TRBV20-1 and TRBJ1-2, with TRBD1 matching 7 bases. Germline CDR1 reads DFQATT; CDR2 reads SNEGSKA (reference sequence). This CDR3 is 12 amino acids long. Losses at the gene ends were 6 bases for V and 3 bases for J; bases not matched to a gene: 4. This CDR3 is CSATGQDYGYTF. The DNA of the CDR3 is TGCAGTGCCACCGGACAGGACTATGGCTACACCTTC.